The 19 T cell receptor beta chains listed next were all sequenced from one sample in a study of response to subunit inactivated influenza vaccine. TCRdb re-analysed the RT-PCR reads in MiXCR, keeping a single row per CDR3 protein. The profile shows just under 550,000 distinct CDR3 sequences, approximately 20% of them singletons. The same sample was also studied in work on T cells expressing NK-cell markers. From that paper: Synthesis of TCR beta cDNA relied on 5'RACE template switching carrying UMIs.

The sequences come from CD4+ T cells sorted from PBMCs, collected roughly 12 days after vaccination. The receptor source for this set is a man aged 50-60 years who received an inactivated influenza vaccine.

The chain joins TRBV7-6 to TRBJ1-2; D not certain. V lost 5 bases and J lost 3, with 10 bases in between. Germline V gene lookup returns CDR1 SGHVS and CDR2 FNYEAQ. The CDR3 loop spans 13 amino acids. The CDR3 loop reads CASSPSTDYGYTF. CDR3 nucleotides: TGTGCCAGCAGCCCCTCGACGGACTATGGCTACACCTTC.

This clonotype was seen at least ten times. The CDR3 DNA follows: TGCGCCAGCAGCTTGGCAGTGAACACTGAAGCTTTCTTT. Translated, it gives CASSLAVNTEAFF. V usage is TRBV5-1 and J usage is TRBJ1-1, with no clear D. Germline CDR1 reads SGHRS; CDR2 reads YFSETQ. The ends were cut back, 0 bases at V and 0 bases at J, with 3 bases in the middle. The CDR3 spans 13 residues.

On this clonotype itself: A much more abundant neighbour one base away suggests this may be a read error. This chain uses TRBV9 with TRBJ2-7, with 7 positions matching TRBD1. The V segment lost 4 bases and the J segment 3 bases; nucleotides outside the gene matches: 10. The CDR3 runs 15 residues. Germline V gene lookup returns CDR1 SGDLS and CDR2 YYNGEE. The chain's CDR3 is CASSPGGRNDYEQYF. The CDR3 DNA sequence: TGTGCCAGCAGCCCAGGGGGACGGAATGACTACGAGCAGTACTTC. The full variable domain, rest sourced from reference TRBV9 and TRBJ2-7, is DSGVTQTPKHLITATGQRVTLRCSPRSGDLSVYWYQQSLDQGLQFLIQYYNGEERAKGNILERFSAQQFPDLHSELNLSSLELGDSALYFCASSPGGRNDYEQYFGPGTRLTVT.

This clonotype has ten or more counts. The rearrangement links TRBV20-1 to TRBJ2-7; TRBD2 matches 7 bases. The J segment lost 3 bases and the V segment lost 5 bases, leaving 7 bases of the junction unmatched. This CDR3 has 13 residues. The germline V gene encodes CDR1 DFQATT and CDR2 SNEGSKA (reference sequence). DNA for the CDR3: TGCAGTGCTGAAGGCGGGAGCGTCTACGAGCAGTACTTC. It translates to CSAEGGSVYEQYF.

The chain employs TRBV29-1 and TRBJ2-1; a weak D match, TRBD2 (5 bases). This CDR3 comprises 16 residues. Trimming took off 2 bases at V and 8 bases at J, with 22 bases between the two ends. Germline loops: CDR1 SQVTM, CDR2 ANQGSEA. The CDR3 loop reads CSVEWAVGSPSYEQFF. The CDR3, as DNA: TGCAGCGTTGAATGGGCGGTGGGCTCCCCTAGCTATGAGCAGTTCTTC.

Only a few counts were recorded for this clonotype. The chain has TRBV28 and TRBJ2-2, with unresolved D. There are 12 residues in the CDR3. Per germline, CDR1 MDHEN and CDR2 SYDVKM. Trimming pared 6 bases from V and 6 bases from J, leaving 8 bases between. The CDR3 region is CASSRVPGELFF. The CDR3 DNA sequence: TGTGCCAGCAGCCGAGTACCCGGGGAGCTGTTTTTT. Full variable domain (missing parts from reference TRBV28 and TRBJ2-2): DVKVTQSSRYLVKRTGEKVFLECVQDMDHENMFWYRQDPGLGLRLIYFSYDVKMKEKGDIPEGYSVSREKKERFSLILESASTNQTSMYLCASSRVPGELFFGEGSRLTVL.

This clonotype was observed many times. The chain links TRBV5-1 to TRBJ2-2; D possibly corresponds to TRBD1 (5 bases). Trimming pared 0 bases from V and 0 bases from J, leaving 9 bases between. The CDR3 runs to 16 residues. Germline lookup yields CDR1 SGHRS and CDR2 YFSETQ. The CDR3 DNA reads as TGCGCCAGCAGCTTGGTAGGGGCGACGAACACCGGGGAGCTGTTTTTT. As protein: CASSLVGATNTGELFF.

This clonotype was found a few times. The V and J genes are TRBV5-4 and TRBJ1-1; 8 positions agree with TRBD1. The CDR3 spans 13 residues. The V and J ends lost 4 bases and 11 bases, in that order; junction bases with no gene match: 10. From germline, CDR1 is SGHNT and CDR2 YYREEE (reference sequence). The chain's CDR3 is CASSVGQAGPAFF. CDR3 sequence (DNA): TGTGCCAGCAGCGTGGGACAGGCGGGGCCGGCTTTCTTT.

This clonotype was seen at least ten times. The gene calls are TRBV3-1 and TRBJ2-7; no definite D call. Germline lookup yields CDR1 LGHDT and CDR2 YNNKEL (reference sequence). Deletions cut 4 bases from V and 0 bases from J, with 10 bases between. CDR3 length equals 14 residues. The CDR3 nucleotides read TGTGCCAGCAGCCCCCTTAGAGACTCCTACGAGCAGTACTTC. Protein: CASSPLRDSYEQYF.

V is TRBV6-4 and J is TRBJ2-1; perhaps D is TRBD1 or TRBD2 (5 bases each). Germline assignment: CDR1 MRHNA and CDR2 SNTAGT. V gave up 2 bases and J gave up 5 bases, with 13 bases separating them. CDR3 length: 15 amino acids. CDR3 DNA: TGTGCCAGCAGTGACGTAGGGGCTAGCCACAATGAGCAGTTCTTC. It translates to CASSDVGASHNEQFF.

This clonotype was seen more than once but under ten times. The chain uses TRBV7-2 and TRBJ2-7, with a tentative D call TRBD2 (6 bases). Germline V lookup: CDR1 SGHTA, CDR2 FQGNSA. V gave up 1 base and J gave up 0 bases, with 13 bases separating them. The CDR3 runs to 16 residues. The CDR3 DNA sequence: TGTGCCAGCAGCTTAGTTTTGCGGGGTAGCTCCTACGAGCAGTACTTC. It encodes CASSLVLRGSSYEQYF.

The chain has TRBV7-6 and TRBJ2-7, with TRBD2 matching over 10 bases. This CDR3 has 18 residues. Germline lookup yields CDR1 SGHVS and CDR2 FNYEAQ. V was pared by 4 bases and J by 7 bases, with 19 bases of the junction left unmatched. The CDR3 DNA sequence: TGTGCCAGCAGCTCAGGACTAGCGGCCCGTCACCAGGCTTTGGAGCAGTACTTC. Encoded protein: CASSSGLAARHQALEQYF. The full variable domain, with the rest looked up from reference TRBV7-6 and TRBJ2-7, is GAGVSQSPRYKVTKRGQDVALRCDPISGHVSLYWYRQALGQGPEFLTYFNYEAQQDKSGLPNDRFSAERPEGSISTLTIQRTEQRDSAMYRCASSSGLAARHQALEQYFGPGTRLTVT.

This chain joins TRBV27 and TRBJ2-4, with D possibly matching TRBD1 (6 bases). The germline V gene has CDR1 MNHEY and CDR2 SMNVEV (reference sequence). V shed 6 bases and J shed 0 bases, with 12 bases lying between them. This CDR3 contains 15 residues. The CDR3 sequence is CASSTLGGAKNIQYF. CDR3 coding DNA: TGTGCCAGCAGCACCCTAGGGGGAGCCAAAAACATTCAGTACTTC.

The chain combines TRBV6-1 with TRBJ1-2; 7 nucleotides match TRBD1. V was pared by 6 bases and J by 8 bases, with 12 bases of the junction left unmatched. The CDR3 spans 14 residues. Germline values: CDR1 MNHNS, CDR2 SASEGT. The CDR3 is CASSLIGQDQGYTF. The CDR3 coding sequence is TGTGCCAGCAGCCTCATCGGACAGGATCAAGGCTACACCTTC.

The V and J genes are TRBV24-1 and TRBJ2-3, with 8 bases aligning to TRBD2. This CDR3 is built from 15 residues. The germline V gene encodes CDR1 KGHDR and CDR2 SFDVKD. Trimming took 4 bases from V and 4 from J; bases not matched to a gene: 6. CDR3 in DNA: TGTGCCACCAGTGACGGGACTAGAACATCAGATACGCAGTATTTT. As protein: CATSDGTRTSDTQYF.

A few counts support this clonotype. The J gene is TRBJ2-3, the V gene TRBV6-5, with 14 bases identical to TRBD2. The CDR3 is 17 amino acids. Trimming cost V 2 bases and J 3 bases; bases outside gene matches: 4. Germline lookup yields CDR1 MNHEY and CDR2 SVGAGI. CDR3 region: CASSYHGLAGGTDTQYF. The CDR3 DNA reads TGTGCCAGCAGTTACCATGGACTAGCGGGGGGAACAGATACGCAGTATTTT.

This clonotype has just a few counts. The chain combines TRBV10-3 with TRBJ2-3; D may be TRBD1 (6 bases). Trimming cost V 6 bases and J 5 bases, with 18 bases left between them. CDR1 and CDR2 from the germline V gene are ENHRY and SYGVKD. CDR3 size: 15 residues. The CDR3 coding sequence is TGTGCCATCAGCCCCGGGACATCTCTGGGAGATACGCAGTATTTT. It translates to CAISPGTSLGDTQYF.

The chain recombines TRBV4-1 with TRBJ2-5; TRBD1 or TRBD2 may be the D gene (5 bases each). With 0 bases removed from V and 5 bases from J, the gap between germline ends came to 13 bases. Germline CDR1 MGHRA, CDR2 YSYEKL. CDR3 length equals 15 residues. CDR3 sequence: CASSQDPGRRETQYF. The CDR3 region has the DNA TGCGCCAGCAGCCAAGATCCGGGGCGGAGGGAGACCCAGTACTTC.

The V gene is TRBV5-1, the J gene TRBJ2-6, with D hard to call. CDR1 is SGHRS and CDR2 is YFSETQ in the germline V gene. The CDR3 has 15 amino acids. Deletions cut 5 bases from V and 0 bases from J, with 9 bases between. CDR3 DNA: TGCGCCAGCAGGCGCAGTCCCTCTGGGGCCAACGTCCTGACTTTC. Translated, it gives CASRRSPSGANVLTF. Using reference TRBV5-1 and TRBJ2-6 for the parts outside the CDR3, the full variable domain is KAGVTQTPRYLIKTRGQQVTLSCSPISGHRSVSWYQQTPGQGLQFLFEYFSETQRNKGNFPGRFSGRQFSNSRSEMNVSTLELGDSALYLCASRRSPSGANVLTFGAGSRLTVL.